The rows below give T cell receptor beta chains drawn from one sample of a study of blood T cell repertoires in COVID-19. TCRdb's copy holds only in-frame clones and misses some; the assay was immunoSEQ multiplex PCR. The data contain about 70,000 clones, 81% of them singletons. Source material: peripheral blood. The receptors derive from a woman aged 65 to 85 with acute or convalescent COVID-19. Each CDR3 is given with its conserved first and last residue. D genes are given only for firm matches. Only some rows state a clone size, as once, few, many or a class for expanded clones.

cdr3_length: 14; v_call: TRBV6-6; d_call: TRBD1; clone_size: .; j_call: TRBJ1-1; cdr3_aa: CAASGQGILPEAFF; cdr3_nt: TGTGCCGCCTCGGGACAGGGAATTCTCCCTGAAGCTTTCTTT
cdr3_length: 14; v_call: TRBV3-1/TRBV3-2; d_call: .; clone_size: .; j_call: TRBJ2-3; cdr3_aa: CASSPYPSTDTQYF; cdr3_nt: TGTGCCAGCAGCCCCTACCCAAGCACAGATACGCAGTATTTT
cdr3_length: 16; v_call: TRBV14; d_call: .; clone_size: few; j_call: TRBJ1-3; cdr3_aa: CASSQGWRGFGNTIYF; cdr3_nt: TGTGCCAGCAGCCAAGGGTGGCGGGGCTTTGGAAACACCATATATTTT
cdr3_length: 14; v_call: TRBV2; d_call: TRBD1; clone_size: .; j_call: TRBJ2-7; cdr3_aa: CASMGTGGSYEQYF; cdr3_nt: TGTGCCAGCATGGGCACAGGGGGGTCCTACGAGCAGTACTTC
cdr3_length: 12; v_call: TRBV29-1; d_call: TRBD1; clone_size: .; j_call: TRBJ1-2; cdr3_aa: CSAGQALYGYTF; cdr3_nt: TGCAGCGCCGGACAGGCACTCTATGGCTACACCTTC
cdr3_length: 16; v_call: TRBV6-1; d_call: TRBD2; clone_size: .; j_call: TRBJ2-2; cdr3_aa: CASSEPGGRNTGELFF; cdr3_nt: TGTGCCAGCAGTGAACCAGGCGGGAGAAACACCGGGGAGCTGTTTTTT
cdr3_length: 19; v_call: TRBV2; d_call: TRBD2; clone_size: .; j_call: TRBJ2-5; cdr3_aa: CASQFPPRPIGTSGRRLYF; cdr3_nt: TGTGCCAGCCAATTTCCCCCCCGACCTATCGGGACTAGCGGGAGAAGGCTATACTTC
cdr3_length: 21; v_call: TRBV5-1; d_call: TRBD1; clone_size: .; j_call: TRBJ1-3; cdr3_aa: CASSPPASGTGGKSSGNTIYF; cdr3_nt: TGCGCCAGCAGTCCCCCAGCCTCCGGGACAGGTGGTAAGAGCTCTGGAAACACCATATATTTT
cdr3_length: 13; v_call: TRBV5-1; d_call: TRBD1; clone_size: .; j_call: TRBJ1-2; cdr3_aa: CASAFGGGTGYTF; cdr3_nt: TGCGCCAGCGCGTTTGGAGGGGGCACGGGCTACACCTTC
cdr3_length: 16; v_call: TRBV30; d_call: .; clone_size: .; j_call: TRBJ1-1; cdr3_aa: CAWRATSGAARTEAFF; cdr3_nt: TGTGCCTGGAGGGCCACCTCAGGGGCCGCGCGCACTGAAGCTTTCTTT
cdr3_length: 17; v_call: TRBV3-1/TRBV3-2; d_call: TRBD2; clone_size: few; j_call: TRBJ2-3; cdr3_aa: CASSQRGLAGGADTQYF; cdr3_nt: TGTGCCAGCAGCCAACGTGGACTAGCGGGAGGGGCAGATACGCAGTATTTT
cdr3_length: 15; v_call: TRBV6-4; d_call: TRBD1; clone_size: .; j_call: TRBJ1-6; cdr3_aa: CASRKDRGRDSPLHF; cdr3_nt: TGTGCCAGCCGAAAGGACAGGGGTCGGGATTCACCCCTCCACTTT
cdr3_length: 15; v_call: TRBV18; d_call: .; clone_size: .; j_call: TRBJ2-2; cdr3_aa: CASSGLARYTGELFF; cdr3_nt: TGTGCCAGCTCAGGGCTAGCCAGATACACCGGGGAGCTGTTTTTT
cdr3_length: 14; v_call: TRBV7-8; d_call: .; clone_size: .; j_call: TRBJ1-1; cdr3_aa: CASSSEVQGASSFF; cdr3_nt: TGTGCCAGCAGCTCGGAAGTACAGGGCGCGTCTTCTTTCTTT
cdr3_length: 11; v_call: TRBV2; d_call: TRBD1; clone_size: .; j_call: TRBJ1-1; cdr3_aa: CASNYRGEAFF; cdr3_nt: TGTGCCAGCAATTACAGGGGTGAAGCTTTCTTT
cdr3_length: 14; v_call: TRBV5-4; d_call: TRBD1; clone_size: .; j_call: TRBJ1-4; cdr3_aa: CASSLQGVREKLFF; cdr3_nt: TGTGCCAGCAGCTTACAGGGGGTACGAGAAAAACTGTTTTTT
cdr3_length: 15; v_call: TRBV5-1; d_call: .; clone_size: .; j_call: TRBJ2-3; cdr3_aa: CASSPRRGAEDTQYF; cdr3_nt: TGCGCCAGCAGCCCTCGGCGGGGCGCGGAGGATACGCAGTATTTT
cdr3_length: 14; v_call: TRBV5-1; d_call: .; clone_size: .; j_call: TRBJ1-4; cdr3_aa: CASSLQGGGEKLFF; cdr3_nt: TGCGCCAGCAGCTTGCAGGGAGGCGGTGAAAAACTGTTTTTT
cdr3_length: 16; v_call: TRBV9; d_call: TRBD2; clone_size: .; j_call: TRBJ2-1; cdr3_aa: CASSASTGTSSDQQFF; cdr3_nt: TGTGCCAGCAGCGCCTCCACCGGGACTAGCTCTGATCAGCAGTTCTTC
cdr3_length: 15; v_call: TRBV28; d_call: TRBD1; clone_size: .; j_call: TRBJ1-2; cdr3_aa: CASTTLDRALGGYTF; cdr3_nt: TGTGCCAGCACCACTCTGGACAGGGCCCTGGGGGGCTACACCTTC
cdr3_length: 16; v_call: TRBV5-1; d_call: TRBD2; clone_size: .; j_call: TRBJ2-1; cdr3_aa: CASSLPTSGNYNEQFF; cdr3_nt: TGCGCCAGCAGCTTACCCACTAGCGGGAATTACAATGAGCAGTTCTTC
cdr3_length: 16; v_call: TRBV28; d_call: TRBD1; clone_size: .; j_call: TRBJ1-1; cdr3_aa: CASSFRQGDPNTEAFF; cdr3_nt: TGTGCCAGCAGTTTCAGGCAGGGGGACCCGAACACTGAAGCTTTCTTT
cdr3_length: 16; v_call: TRBV5-1; d_call: TRBD2; clone_size: .; j_call: TRBJ2-7; cdr3_aa: CASSSWTSGSSYEQYF; cdr3_nt: TGCGCCAGCAGCTCGTGGACTAGCGGGAGCTCCTACGAGCAGTACTTC
cdr3_length: 13; v_call: TRBV28; d_call: .; clone_size: .; j_call: TRBJ1-2; cdr3_aa: CASRSGFSYGYTF; cdr3_nt: TGTGCCAGCAGGTCAGGGTTCAGCTATGGCTACACCTTC
cdr3_length: 15; v_call: TRBV6-6; d_call: TRBD1; clone_size: .; j_call: TRBJ2-3; cdr3_aa: CASTQGTGRIDTQYF; cdr3_nt: TGTGCCAGCACCCAGGGGACAGGGCGTATAGATACGCAGTATTTT
cdr3_length: 14; v_call: TRBV27; d_call: .; clone_size: once; j_call: TRBJ2-1; cdr3_aa: CASSLWGGFNEQFF; cdr3_nt: TGTGCCAGCAGTTTATGGGGAGGTTTCAATGAGCAGTTCTTC
cdr3_length: 15; v_call: TRBV7-8; d_call: TRBD1; clone_size: .; j_call: TRBJ1-1; cdr3_aa: CASSPPGGGFSEAFF; cdr3_nt: TGTGCCAGCAGCCCTCCAGGGGGCGGATTCTCTGAAGCTTTCTTT
cdr3_length: 15; v_call: TRBV7-9; d_call: .; clone_size: .; j_call: TRBJ1-3; cdr3_aa: CASSHTGTGGNTIYF; cdr3_nt: TGTGCCAGCAGCCACACCGGGACTGGGGGAAACACCATATATTTT
cdr3_length: 16; v_call: TRBV11-2; d_call: .; clone_size: .; j_call: TRBJ1-4; cdr3_aa: CASSLDLYSTNEKLFF; cdr3_nt: TGTGCCAGCAGCTTAGATCTTTACTCAACTAATGAAAAACTGTTTTTT
cdr3_length: 14; v_call: TRBV27; d_call: .; clone_size: .; j_call: TRBJ2-5; cdr3_aa: CASSFQALPETQYF; cdr3_nt: TGTGCCAGCAGTTTCCAGGCCCTCCCAGAGACCCAGTACTTC
cdr3_length: 15; v_call: TRBV18; d_call: .; clone_size: .; j_call: TRBJ1-1; cdr3_aa: CASSPGGGHRTEAFF; cdr3_nt: TGTGCCAGCTCACCAGGGGGGGGGCATCGCACTGAAGCTTTCTTT
cdr3_length: 14; v_call: TRBV6-6; d_call: .; clone_size: .; j_call: TRBJ2-5; cdr3_aa: CASSYLVTGETQYF; cdr3_nt: TGTGCCAGCAGTTACTTAGTTACCGGGGAGACCCAGTACTTC
cdr3_length: 15; v_call: TRBV3-1/TRBV3-2; d_call: .; clone_size: .; j_call: TRBJ1-1; cdr3_aa: CASSFGGRRDTEAFF; cdr3_nt: TGTGCCAGCAGCTTTGGGGGGAGGAGGGACACTGAAGCTTTCTTT
cdr3_length: 11; v_call: TRBV3-1/TRBV3-2; d_call: .; clone_size: .; j_call: TRBJ1-2; cdr3_aa: CASSFRYGYTF; cdr3_nt: TGTGCCAGCAGCTTTCGCTATGGCTACACCTTC
cdr3_length: 16; v_call: TRBV28; d_call: .; clone_size: .; j_call: TRBJ2-7; cdr3_aa: CASSTLQGPKQAEQYF; cdr3_nt: TGTGCCAGCAGTACCTTACAGGGCCCCAAACAAGCCGAGCAGTACTTC